This T cell receptor beta chain was captured by sequencing in a study of human T cells and chemical hapten exposure. Study conclusions and caveats: Expanded TCRs clustered into significantly more large CDR3 similarity groups than controls, the analysis revealed.

On this clonotype: The antigen is not known.

There are 12 residues in the CDR3. V shed 0 bases and J shed 15 bases, with 12 bases lying between them. TCRdb called the RACE reads again in MiXCR, with one record for every CDR3 protein. The sample contains some 350,000 distinct CDR3 sequences, about 6.3% of which appear only once. Regarding time point: patch test 2, 6 weeks after DPC sensitization. Documented treatment: therapeutic diphenylcyclopropenone sensitization with weekly scalp DPC. Prior to each patch test being applied, blood was drawn. The rearrangement uses TRBV6-7 and TRBJ1-5; D gene uncertain. TRBV6-7 is marked as an open reading frame, function uncertain. The source material was whole blood, sampled in connection with sensitization to the hapten diphenylcyclopropenone (DPC). The sequence came from a woman under 30 with alopecia areata. Some clones in this sample may be carry-over from other donors' samples. In DNA form, the CDR3 reads TGTGCCAGCAGTTACTCGCCCCGCTTGGGGCATTTT. Amino acid sequence: CASSYSPRLGHF.